Each of the 25 T cell receptor beta chains below was sequenced from the same sample in a study of technical replicates of blood from a handful of donors. Profiling relied on immunoSEQ multiplex PCR, and the TCRdb table lists in-frame clones only, not all of them. The sample has about 70,000 clones, around 97% seen once. Source material: T cells isolated from PBMCs. The receptor source for this set is a human donor in good health.

The chain combines TRBV5-1 with TRBJ1-4; D might be TRBD1 (6 bases). This CDR3 is 15 amino acids long. Germline V lookup: CDR1 SGHRS, CDR2 YFSETQ. Deletions cut 7 bases from V and 0 bases from J, with 13 bases between. DNA for the CDR3: TGCGCCAGCCGCAGGGGCTCTGCAACTAATGAAAAACTGTTTTTT. Translating gives CASRRGSATNEKLFF.

The J gene is TRBJ1-6, the V gene TRBV5-4, with a tentative D call TRBD1 (5 bases). Trimming removed 2 bases from V and 10 bases from J, with 16 bases in between. Germline V gene data show CDR1 as SGHNT and CDR2 as YYREEE (reference sequence). The CDR3 has 15 residues. The CDR3 DNA is TGTGCCAGCAGCTTTAGTTCAGGGCATGAGTCACCCCTCCACTTT. Translation gives CASSFSSGHESPLHF.

This chain links TRBV6-5 with TRBJ1-4; TRBD1 is a possible D gene (5 bases). Germline V gives CDR1 MNHEY, CDR2 SVGAGI. Trimming left V 6 bases short and J 8 bases short, with 16 bases between. There are 14 residues in the CDR3. The CDR3 region has the DNA TGTGCCAGCAGACGCGATGGGGGGAGCGAAAAACTGTTTTTT. As protein: CASRRDGGSEKLFF.

The genes are TRBV5-4 and TRBJ2-7; 8 bases agree with TRBD1. The CDR3 extends over 14 amino acids. Germline CDR1 is SGHNT and CDR2 is YYREEE (reference sequence). V dropped 4 bases and J dropped 2; count of bases not matched to a gene: 5. The CDR3 sequence is CASSTTGAAYEQYF. The CDR3 DNA reads TGTGCCAGCAGCACGACAGGGGCCGCCTACGAGCAGTACTTC.

On this clone itself: An end of the junction differs from the germline gene, which may be a read error. The chain recombines TRBV5-1 with TRBJ2-7; TRBD2 matches at 7 bases. Germline values: CDR1 SGHRS, CDR2 YFSETQ. There are 13 residues in the CDR3. In nucleotides, the CDR3 is TGCGCCAGTAGCCCGGGGGGACCCGACGAGCAGTATTTC. It specifies CASSPGGPDEQYF.

This rearrangement joins TRBV28 to TRBJ2-7; TRBD1 matches 7 bases. Trimming took 5 bases from V and 2 from J; bases not matched to a gene: 6. Germline V gives CDR1 MDHEN, CDR2 SYDVKM. The CDR3 extends over 14 amino acids. The CDR3 nucleotides are TGTGCCAGCAGTACCAGGGGGAACCCCTACGAGCAGTACTTC. It codes for CASSTRGNPYEQYF. The variable domain in full, completed from reference TRBV28 and TRBJ2-7, reads DVKVTQSSRYLVKRTGEKVFLECVQDMDHENMFWYRQDPGLGLRLIYFSYDVKMKEKGDIPEGYSVSREKKERFSLILESASTNQTSMYLCASSTRGNPYEQYFGPGTRLTVT.

V usage is TRBV5-6 and J usage is TRBJ2-1; 9 bases are a match to TRBD2. With 0 bases clipped from V and 5 bases from J, the junction kept 3 bases outside the gene matches. Germline assignment: CDR1 SGHDT and CDR2 YYEEEE. CDR3 length equals 15 residues. The chain's CDR3 is CASSLVAGVHNEQFF. Here the CDR3 DNA reads TGTGCCAGCAGCTTGGTAGCGGGAGTTCACAATGAGCAGTTCTTC.

The J gene is TRBJ2-3, the V gene TRBV10-3, with 13 positions matching TRBD2. CDR1 is ENHRY and CDR2 is SYGVKD in the germline V gene. J gave up 5 bases and V 4 bases, and 12 bases lay outside the gene matches. This CDR3 spans 18 amino acids. The CDR3 bases are TGTGCCATCAGTGGGCATCCGACTAGCGGGGGGTTTGGAGATACGCAGTATTTT. Protein: CAISGHPTSGGFGDTQYF.

This clone was detected once. This chain connects TRBV6-1 to TRBJ1-2; 7 bases align to TRBD1. The V gene end was trimmed by 6 bases and the J gene end by 3 bases; junction bases not matched to a gene: 10. The CDR3 totals 15 residues. Per the germline V gene, CDR1 is MNHNS and CDR2 is SASEGT. The CDR3 sequence is CASSFLQGSDYGYTF. The CDR3, as DNA: TGTGCCAGCAGCTTCTTACAGGGGTCTGACTATGGCTACACCTTC.

The chain combines TRBV11-3 with TRBJ2-7, with D uncertain. The V end was cut by 1 base, the J end by 6 bases, with 13 bases between. This CDR3 is built from 14 residues. Germline CDR1 reads SGHNT; CDR2 reads YENEEA. The CDR3 DNA follows: TGTGCCAGCAGCTTAGTTCAGGCTGTAAGCGAGCAGTACTTC. Translation gives CASSLVQAVSEQYF.

The chain carries TRBV21-1 and TRBJ2-5; the D call of TRBD2 is as the table states it, not checked on the DNA. TRBV21-1 is classified as a pseudogene. The CDR3 runs to 20 residues. CDR3 DNA sequence: TGTGCCAGCAGCAAACGACTAAAGCGGGGGGGCCGACTATGGAAAGAGACCCAGTACTTC. It codes for CASSKRLKRGGRLWKETQYF.

This chain joins TRBV18 and TRBJ2-7; 8 bases map to TRBD1. CDR1 and CDR2 from the germline V gene are KGHSH and LQKENI. V shed 3 bases and J 2 bases; nucleotides not matched to a gene: 3. This CDR3 contains 14 residues. The CDR3 nucleotides read TGTGCCAGCTCACCTACAGGGGGAACCTACGAGCAGTACTTC. It is translated as CASSPTGGTYEQYF.

The chain employs TRBV11-1 and TRBJ2-1; 9 bases fit TRBD1. J lost 14 bases, V lost 3 bases, and 2 bases had no gene match. Germline-derived CDR1 and CDR2 are SGHAT and FQDESV (reference sequence). The CDR3 covers 11 residues. The chain's CDR3 is CASSFGQGKFF. CDR3 coding DNA: TGTGCCAGCAGCTTTGGACAGGGGAAGTTCTTC. The whole variable domain, filled in from reference TRBV11-1 and TRBJ2-1, reads EAEVAQSPRYKITEKSQAVAFWCDPISGHATLYWYRQILGQGPELLVQFQDESVVDDSQLPKDRFSAERLKGVDSTLKIQPAELGDSAMYLCASSFGQGKFFGPGTRLTVL.

The genes are TRBV30 and TRBJ2-3; 10 nucleotides match TRBD2. Germline loops: CDR1 GTSNPN, CDR2 SVGIG (reference sequence). The J segment lost 1 base and the V segment lost 4 bases, leaving 14 bases of the junction unmatched. The CDR3 runs 18 residues. CDR3 region: CAWNPGRISGGGTDTQYF. CDR3 nucleotides: TGTGCCTGGAACCCCGGAAGGATAAGCGGGGGGGGCACAGATACGCAGTATTTT.

The chain joins TRBV7-9 to TRBJ2-7; 11 bases agree with TRBD2. The ends lost 4 bases at V and 5 bases at J; junction bases unmatched: 4. Germline assignment: CDR1 SEHNR and CDR2 FQNEAQ (reference sequence). The CDR3 contains 14 residues. The CDR3: CASSSSGGQDEQYF. The DNA of the CDR3 is TGTGCCAGCAGCTCTAGCGGGGGGCAAGACGAGCAGTACTTC.

The chain has TRBV30 and TRBJ1-5, with TRBD1 as a possible D gene (5 bases). The CDR3 is made up of 14 amino acids. Germline CDR1 GTSNPN, CDR2 SVGIG (reference sequence). With 1 base removed from V and 9 bases from J, the gap between germline ends came to 16 bases. The CDR3 region has the DNA TGTGCCTGGAGTGCCAATCGGGGGGAGGGGCCCCAGCATTTT. Protein product: CAWSANRGEGPQHF.

The rearrangement links TRBV30 to TRBJ1-2; D uncertain. The germline V gene encodes CDR1 GTSNPN and CDR2 SVGIG (reference sequence). This CDR3 is 15 amino acids long. The V end lost 0 bases, the J end lost 4 bases, and 15 bases lay between the germline ends. The CDR3 region has the DNA TGTGCCTGGAGTGTTAGCTGGGAGCCCCTCTATGGCTACACCTTC. It translates to CAWSVSWEPLYGYTF.

The gene calls are TRBV5-1 and TRBJ2-1; 8 bases map to TRBD2. V gave up 7 bases and J gave up 13 bases; unmatched junction bases: 10. Germline V gene data show CDR1 as SGHRS and CDR2 as YFSETQ. This CDR3 spans 12 amino acids. The CDR3 is CASREGSGTQFF. DNA for the CDR3: TGCGCCAGCCGGGAAGGTAGCGGGACACAGTTCTTC.

This clone has only one observation. The CDR3: CASSLFWPSSYEQYF. The CDR3 DNA is TGTGCCAGCAGCTTGTTTTGGCCCTCCTCCTACGAGCAGTACTTC. The rearrangement joins TRBV5-6 to TRBJ2-7, with D unclear. Trimming left V 1 base short and J 0 bases short, with 11 bases between. This CDR3 has 15 amino acids. Germline V CDR1 and CDR2: SGHDT, YYEEEE.

This chain joins TRBV7-6 and TRBJ2-2; tentative D call: TRBD2 (6 bases). This CDR3 has 14 residues. The ends were cut back, 7 bases at V and 2 bases at J, with 11 bases in the middle. From germline, CDR1 is SGHVS and CDR2 FNYEAQ. CDR3 protein: CASIPGDNTGELFF. CDR3 nucleotides: TGTGCCAGCATACCGGGAGACAACACCGGGGAGCTGTTTTTT.

CDR3 in DNA: TGTGCCAGCAGCTTAGGCGATAGAACCGGGGAGCTGTTTTTT. It specifies CASSLGDRTGELFF. The genes are TRBV7-8 and TRBJ2-2; D remains ambiguous. This CDR3 has 14 amino acids. The ends were cut back, 1 base at V and 5 bases at J, with 8 bases in the middle. Germline loops: CDR1 SGHVS, CDR2 FQNEAQ.

The chain recombines TRBV4-1 with TRBJ1-2, with 7 bases that match TRBD1. The germline CDR1 and CDR2 sequences are MGHRA and YSYEKL. After removal of 1 base from V and 4 bases from J, the junction contained 6 bases not matched to a gene. This CDR3 spans 15 amino acids. The CDR3 DNA is TGCGCCAGCAGCCAAGGGGGACAGCCCTCCTATGGCTACACCTTC. Translated, it gives CASSQGGQPSYGYTF.

J is TRBJ2-2 and V is TRBV7-9; TRBD2 matches at 7 bases. Per germline, CDR1 SEHNR and CDR2 FQNEAQ (reference sequence). This CDR3 comprises 15 residues. The J segment lost 6 bases and the V segment lost 5 bases, leaving 9 bases of the junction unmatched. CDR3 region: CASSQTSPSAGELFF. The CDR3 DNA sequence: TGTGCCAGCAGCCAGACTAGCCCCAGCGCCGGGGAGCTGTTTTTT.

This rearrangement joins TRBV12-1 to TRBJ1-2. TRBV12-1 represents a pseudogene. There are 18 residues in the CDR3. The CDR3: CASSSSSGGRGKDYGYTF. CDR3 in DNA: TGTGCCAGCAGCTCCTCTAGCGGGGGGAGGGGGAAGGACTATGGCTACACCTTC.

The rearrangement uses TRBV4-1 and TRBJ2-3; D perhaps matches TRBD1 (6 bases). With 4 bases removed from V and 1 base from J, the gap between germline ends came to 15 bases. Germline V gene lookup returns CDR1 MGHRA and CDR2 YSYEKL. The CDR3 is made up of 16 amino acids. CDR3: CASSRPTGSGTDTQYF. In nucleotides, the CDR3 is TGCGCCAGCAGCCGCCCAACAGGGAGTGGCACAGATACGCAGTATTTT.